A single sample gave rise to the 21 T cell receptor beta chains below, sequenced in a study of blood T cell repertoires in COVID-19. The assay was immunoSEQ multiplex PCR, and TCRdb's table has in-frame clones only and misses some. Seen here are approximately 230,000 clones, roughly 80% observed once, and the top ten hold just under 20%. The sample was peripheral blood. The receptors were sampled from a man aged 25 to 40 with active or convalescent COVID-19.

This clone was observed a handful of times. The chain links TRBV3-1 (or the pseudogene TRBV3-2) to TRBJ1-4; no definite D call. Trimming stripped 0 bases from V and 13 bases from J, with 12 bases between. In germline, CDR1 is LGHDT, CDR2 YNNKEL (reference sequence). There are 13 residues in the CDR3. The DNA of the CDR3 is TGTGCCAGCAGCCAAGATAAGAGTGCGGCACTGTTTTTT. Its protein product is CASSQDKSAALFF.

The chain is built from TRBV7-8 and TRBJ2-1, with 7 nucleotides matching TRBD2. Looked up from germline, CDR1 is SGHVS and CDR2 is FQNEAQ. This CDR3 spans 16 amino acids. V lost 2 bases to trimming and J lost 8 bases; unmatched junction nucleotides: 12. The CDR3 bases are TGTGCCAGCAGCTTAACCTCGGGGGACTATGGGTATGAGCAGTTCTTC. It specifies CASSLTSGDYGYEQFF.

CDR3 DNA sequence: TGTGCCTGGAGGGGGACAGCCGGCAATCAGCCCCAGCATTTT. This sequence encodes CAWRGTAGNQPQHF. The chain joins TRBV30 to TRBJ1-5; TRBD1 agrees at 7 bases. This CDR3 is 14 amino acids long. CDR1 GTSNPN and CDR2 SVGIG come from the germline V gene (reference sequence). With V trimmed by 3 bases and J by 2 bases, 4 bases remained unmatched. The full variable domain, rest sourced from reference TRBV30 and TRBJ1-5, is SQTIHQWPATLVQPVGSPLSLECTVEGTSNPNLYWYRQAAGRGLQLLFYSVGIGQISSEVPQNLSASRPQDRQFILSSKKLLLSDSGFYLCAWRGTAGNQPQHFGDGTRLSIL.

The chain recombines TRBV4-1 with TRBJ2-7; D is uncertain. CDR1 and CDR2 (germline): MGHRA, YSYEKL. Trimming removed 0 bases from V and 6 bases from J, with 12 bases in between. This CDR3 spans 14 amino acids. The CDR3 spells CASSQEARLPEQYF. In nucleotides, the CDR3 is TGCGCCAGCAGCCAAGAAGCCAGGCTTCCCGAGCAGTACTTC.

Only one count was recorded for this clone. The J gene is TRBJ1-4, the V gene TRBV28; a weak D match, TRBD1 (6 bases). Germline loops: CDR1 MDHEN, CDR2 SYDVKM. The germline V and J ends were trimmed by 4 bases and 8 bases, with 11 bases remaining between them. The length of the CDR3 is 13 residues. CDR3 nucleotides: TGTGCCAGCAGTTCACAGGGCCCGGAAAAACTGTTTTTT. Translated: CASSSQGPEKLFF.

The chain uses TRBV7-2 and TRBJ2-7; the D gene is possibly TRBD1 (6 bases). Germline CDR1 reads SGHTA; CDR2 reads FQGNSA. Trimming took 4 bases from V and 4 from J, leaving 11 bases between them. This CDR3 region has 13 residues. CDR3: CASSSQGFYEQYF. The CDR3 region has the DNA TGTGCCAGCAGCTCCCAGGGGTTTTACGAGCAGTACTTC.

The chain combines TRBV27 with TRBJ2-7, with 8 bases fitting TRBD1. The CDR3 totals 14 residues. The germline CDR1 and CDR2 sequences are MNHEY and SMNVEV (reference sequence). V shed 3 bases, J shed 3 bases, and the junction held 4 bases outside the gene matches. The DNA for the CDR3 is TGTGCCAGCAGTTTCGTCAGGGGGCGCTACGAGCAGTACTTC. It encodes CASSFVRGRYEQYF.

The chain couples TRBV6-1 to TRBJ2-7, with 10 bases that match TRBD2. The CDR3 spans 15 residues. CDR1 and CDR2 from the germline V gene are MNHNS and SASEGT. With 0 bases clipped from V and 9 bases from J, the junction kept 8 bases outside the gene matches. CDR3 DNA: TGTGCCAGCAGTGAAGCGTCTAGCGGGAGAACCGGGCAGTACTTC. Translation gives CASSEASSGRTGQYF.

V gene TRBV7-9 combines with J gene TRBJ2-1, with D possibly being TRBD1 (6 bases). Trimming removed 5 bases from V and 7 bases from J, with 15 bases in between. Per the germline V gene, CDR1 is SEHNR and CDR2 is FQNEAQ (reference sequence). The CDR3 contains 14 residues. CDR3 loop: CASSPVGGGNEQFF. The DNA of the CDR3 is TGTGCCAGCAGCCCAGTAGGGGGTGGGAATGAGCAGTTCTTC.

V gene TRBV9 combines with J gene TRBJ2-7; TRBD1 matches at 7 bases. CDR3 size: 15 residues. V lost 4 bases to trimming and J lost 0 bases; unmatched junction nucleotides: 7. Germline assignment: CDR1 SGDLS and CDR2 YYNGEE. The CDR3 loop reads CASSPRDSYSYEQYF. CDR3 sequence (DNA): TGTGCCAGCAGCCCCCGGGACAGCTACTCCTACGAGCAGTACTTC.

This clone showed up just once. A read error may produce the germline difference seen at one junction end. The chain carries TRBV4-2 and TRBJ1-1, with 9 bases matching TRBD1. This CDR3 has 15 residues. From germline, CDR1 is LGHNA and CDR2 YNFKEQ. The DNA for the CDR3 is TGTGCCAGCAGCAAAGAACAGGGGGCAGTCACTGAAGCTTTCTTT. Protein: CASSKEQGAVTEAFF.

The chain is built from TRBV19 and TRBJ2-1; maybe TRBD1 (6 bases). CDR3 length: 16 amino acids. Trimming left V 5 bases short and J 7 bases short, with 21 bases between. Germline loops: CDR1 LNHDA, CDR2 SQIVND (reference sequence). CDR3 protein: CASSDAHRVKTNEQFF. In nucleotides, the CDR3 is TGTGCCAGTAGTGACGCCCACAGGGTCAAAACAAATGAGCAGTTCTTC.

V usage is TRBV7-9 and J usage is TRBJ1-6, with TRBD1 identical over 9 bases. After removal of 1 base from V and 7 bases from J, the junction contained 5 bases not matched to a gene. The germline V gene has CDR1 SEHNR and CDR2 FQNEAQ (reference sequence). This CDR3 region has 16 residues. CDR3 DNA: TGTGCCAGCAGCTTAGACCGGGACAGGGCCAATTCACCCCTCCACTTT. Translating it yields CASSLDRDRANSPLHF.

This sequence joins TRBV6-5 and TRBJ2-7, with 9 bases that match TRBD2. Unmatched junction bases numbered 7, after V lost 4 bases and J lost 3 bases. Germline CDR1 and CDR2: MNHEY and SVGAGI. The length of the CDR3 is 15 residues. CDR3 DNA sequence: TGTGCCAGCAGTTCAACCCGGACTAGCGACTACGAGCAGTACTTC. Amino acids: CASSSTRTSDYEQYF.

In its sample, this clone was seen a few times. The genes are TRBV28 and TRBJ2-7, with TRBD1 matching over 8 bases. This CDR3 contains 15 residues. The junction had 13 bases not matched to a gene; V was cut back by 5 bases and J by 7 bases. Germline V lookup: CDR1 MDHEN, CDR2 SYDVKM. CDR3 coding DNA: TGTGCCAGCAGTGCCCAGGGGGCAGGCCCTGGTGAGCAGTACTTC. Protein product: CASSAQGAGPGEQYF.

The rearrangement uses TRBV15 and TRBJ2-4; a possible D gene is TRBD2 (5 bases). The length of the CDR3 is 16 residues. The V gene lost 5 bases and the J gene lost 0 bases, with 14 bases spanning the gap. Germline V lookup: CDR1 LNHNV, CDR2 YYDKDF (reference sequence). The CDR3 reads CATSPTAAVAKNIQYF. The CDR3 region has the DNA TGTGCCACCAGCCCGACGGCAGCGGTAGCCAAAAACATTCAGTACTTC. The full variable domain, its missing parts supplied by reference TRBV15 and TRBJ2-4, is DAMVIQNPRYQVTQFGKPVTLSCSQTLNHNVMYWYQQKSSQAPKLLFHYYDKDFNNEADTPDNFQSRRPNTSFCFLDIRSPGLGDTAMYLCATSPTAAVAKNIQYFGAGTRLSVL.

This clone was found once. The V call is TRBV24-1, the J call TRBJ1-5; tentative D call: TRBD1 (5 bases). The V gene's germline CDR1 is KGHDR and CDR2 SFDVKD. The CDR3 is 13 amino acids. V was trimmed by 5 bases and J by 4 bases, leaving 8 bases between them. The chain's CDR3 is CATSAAGNQPQHF. Written as DNA, the CDR3 is TGTGCCACCAGTGCGGCAGGGAATCAGCCCCAGCATTTT.

This chain joins TRBV25-1 and TRBJ1-1; D uncertain. Trimming took off 6 bases at V and 1 base at J, with 3 bases between the two ends. The CDR3 covers 11 residues. CDR1 MGHDK and CDR2 SYGVNS come from the germline V gene. CDR3 nucleotides: TGTGCCAGCAGCAGGAACACTGAAGCTTTCTTT. Amino acids: CASSRNTEAFF.

The chain has TRBV9 and TRBJ2-2, with a possible D match to TRBD2 (6 bases). V was cut by 4 bases and J by 4 bases, with 14 bases left in between. This CDR3 is 15 amino acids long. The V gene's germline CDR1 is SGDLS and CDR2 YYNGEE. As DNA, the CDR3 is TGTGCCAGCAGCTTACTCGGGGGTATCACCGGGGAGCTGTTTTTT. It translates to CASSLLGGITGELFF.

CDR3 amino acids: CASSPGQYIRQPQHF. Here the CDR3 DNA reads TGTGCCAGCAGCCCAGGACAGTATATAAGACAGCCCCAGCATTTT. The chain is built from TRBV7-2 and TRBJ1-5, with a possible D match to TRBD1 (6 bases). This CDR3 region has 15 residues. The germline V gene has CDR1 SGHTA and CDR2 FQGNSA. V was cut by 5 bases and J by 7 bases, with 18 bases left in between.

This sequence joins TRBV5-4 and TRBJ1-1; no firm D call. Per the germline V gene, CDR1 is SGHNT and CDR2 is YYREEE (reference sequence). The CDR3 totals 14 residues. Deletions cut 10 bases from V and 0 bases from J, with 16 bases between. Here the CDR3 reads CAGYAAGLNTEAFF. The CDR3 bases are TGTGCCGGTTATGCGGCGGGCCTGAACACTGAAGCTTTCTTT. Drawing the rest from reference TRBV5-4 and TRBJ1-1, the complete variable domain is ETGVTQSPTHLIKTRGQQVTLRCSSQSGHNTVSWYQQALGQGPQFIFQYYREEENGRGNFPPRFSGLQFPNYSSELNVNALELDDSALYLCAGYAAGLNTEAFFGQGTRLTVV.